One sample yielded the 9 T cell receptor beta chains listed below, sequenced in a study of T cells in tumors after PD-1 blockade. Repertoires were generated with immunoSEQ multiplex PCR, while TCRdb's copy carries only in-frame clones and drops some. The sample contains more than 8,000 clones, roughly 60% of which appear only once. Time point of the sample: second of two post-therapy site-matched biopsies roughly 8 weeks apart. The input for sequencing was tumor tissue, taken after anti-PD-1 treatment. All receptors come from a human donor with basal cell carcinoma.

This chain's CDR3 is CASKTGFLHYNEQFF. CDR3 DNA sequence: TGTGCCAGCAAGACGGGATTCCTTCATTACAATGAGCAGTTCTTC. The V call is TRBV28, the J call TRBJ2-1; D perhaps matches TRBD2 (5 bases). The CDR3 runs to 15 residues. V was shortened by 7 bases and J by 4 bases, with 17 bases between the two germline ends. CDR1 is MDHEN, CDR2 SYDVKM, per germline.

This sequence joins TRBV13 and TRBJ2-1, with D perhaps matching TRBD2 (5 bases). This CDR3 contains 18 residues. The V and J ends lost 6 bases and 6 bases respectively, with 27 bases between them. From germline, CDR1 is PRHDT and CDR2 FYEKMQ (reference sequence). The CDR3 here is CASSLRPLASVPGNEQFF. CDR3 coding DNA: TGTGCCAGCAGTTTAAGACCGTTAGCGAGCGTCCCGGGCAATGAGCAGTTCTTC. Complete variable domain (other parts from reference TRBV13 and TRBJ2-1): AAGVIQSPRHLIKEKRETATLKCYPIPRHDTVYWYQQGPGQDPQFLISFYEKMQSDKGSIPDRFSAQQFSDYHSELNMSSLELGDSALYFCASSLRPLASVPGNEQFFGPGTRLTVL.

This clone was recorded once. The chain carries TRBV7-2 and TRBJ1-6; no reliable D call. CDR1 SGHTA and CDR2 FQGNSA come from the germline V gene. Trimming stripped 3 bases from V and 0 bases from J, with 6 bases between. The CDR3 has 15 amino acids. CDR3 region: CASSLASSYNSPLHF. Here the CDR3 DNA reads TGTGCCAGCAGCTTGGCGAGCTCCTATAATTCACCCCTCCACTTT.

This chain joins TRBV7-2 and TRBJ2-3; no reliable D call. The CDR3 is made up of 13 amino acids. CDR1 SGHTA and CDR2 FQGNSA come from the germline V gene. V was pared by 1 base and J by 4 bases, with 6 bases between. CDR3 in DNA: TGTGCCAGCAGCTTAGTACGCGCAGATACGCAGTATTTT. Its translation: CASSLVRADTQYF.

The sample holds a few counts of this clone. V is TRBV15 and J is TRBJ1-5, with 7 bases fitting TRBD1. With 0 bases clipped from V and 3 bases from J, the junction kept 14 bases outside the gene matches. The CDR3 is 19 amino acids. Germline CDR1 is LNHNV and CDR2 is YYDKDF (reference sequence). This chain's CDR3 is CATSREGATGNRINQPQHF. The CDR3 nucleotides read TGTGCCACCAGCAGAGAGGGGGCGACAGGGAACAGGATCAATCAGCCCCAGCATTTT.

The chain is built from TRBV5-1 and TRBJ2-1, with TRBD2 matching 9 bases. The CDR3 runs 15 residues. Germline V gene lookup returns CDR1 SGHRS and CDR2 YFSETQ. V was clipped by 3 bases and J by 8 bases; unmatched bases: 9. The CDR3 loop reads CASSWRGGQSYEQFF. The CDR3 DNA sequence: TGCGCCAGCAGCTGGCGGGGGGGCCAGAGTTATGAGCAGTTCTTC.

This clone showed up just once. The chain has TRBV7-2 and TRBJ2-7, with 7 bases lining up with TRBD2. CDR3 size: 16 residues. Germline V CDR1 and CDR2: SGHTA, FQGNSA. V was clipped by 8 bases and J by 1 base; unmatched bases: 14. The CDR3 loop reads CASSRRSGEGSYEQYF. Here the CDR3 DNA reads TGTGCCAGCTCCCGTAGGTCCGGGGAGGGTTCCTACGAGCAGTACTTC.

The chain combines TRBV5-1 with TRBJ2-5, with D possibly called TRBD1 or TRBD2 (6 bases each). This CDR3 is 15 amino acids long. CDR1 is SGHRS and CDR2 is YFSETQ in the germline V gene. V was clipped by 0 bases and J by 5 bases, with 14 bases between them. CDR3 residues: CASSLAEGGWETQYF. CDR3 DNA sequence: TGCGCCAGCAGCTTGGCCGAGGGGGGCTGGGAGACCCAGTACTTC.

This clone rates as medium-sized. The chain couples TRBV20-1 to TRBJ2-7; 7 nucleotides align to TRBD1. The V gene's germline CDR1 is DFQATT and CDR2 SNEGSKA (reference sequence). There are 15 residues in the CDR3. Unmatched junction bases numbered 11, after V lost 4 bases and J lost 2 bases. The CDR3 loop reads CSAIDTGEGTYEQYF. CDR3 nucleotide sequence: TGCAGTGCTATTGATACAGGGGAAGGGACCTACGAGCAGTACTTC.